A selection of T cell receptor beta chains follows, all from one sample in a study of sequential checkpoint blockade in melanoma. Generated by immunoSEQ multiplex PCR, the TCRdb table keeps only in-frame clones and is missing some. The repertoire holds around 2,000 clones, with under 25% as singletons. Sequenced here: tumor tissue (inferred from file names), sampled from a patient given nivolumab and ipilimumab in sequence. The source of these receptors is a human donor with melanoma. The CDR3 runs from the conserved cysteine through the conserved F or W. The D gene is left open where the match is weak. Clone size is given for some rows only: seen once, a few or many times, or a class if the clone is expanded.

D	V	J	size	CDR3	DNA
TRBD1	TRBV6-8	TRBJ1-4	few	CASSFTMTGTSEKLFF	TGTGCCAGCAGTTTCACGATGACAGGGACGAGTGAAAAACTGTTTTTT
TRBD1	TRBV11-3	TRBJ2-2	medium-sized	CASSWTDRGGSGELFF	TGTGCCAGCAGCTGGACGGACAGGGGTGGTTCCGGGGAGCTGTTTTTT
NA	TRBV28	TRBJ1-2	few	CASSTELGGYTF	TGTGCCAGCAGCACCGAGCTCGGAGGCTACACCTTC
NA	TRBV6-8	TRBJ1-1	few	CASRPGTVNTEAFF	TGTGCCAGCCGACCCGGGACGGTGAACACTGAAGCTTTCTTT
NA	TRBV15	TRBJ1-5	once	CATAGSPGSNQPQHF	TGTGCCACCGCCGGCTCTCCCGGGAGCAATCAGCCCCAGCATTTT
TRBD1	TRBV19	TRBJ1-1	hyperexpanded	CASSEQGEGTEAFF	TGTGCCAGTAGTGAACAGGGGGAGGGTACTGAAGCTTTCTTT
NA	TRBV11-3	TRBJ1-2	many	CASSSNGQKVGYTF	TGTGCCAGCAGCTCCAATGGACAGAAAGTTGGCTACACCTTC
NA	TRBV5-1	TRBJ2-3	NA	CASRITGPSRHTDTQYF	TGCGCCAGCAGAATCACCGGGCCTTCCCGACACACAGATACGCAGTATTTT
TRBD2	TRBV11-3	TRBJ2-3	medium-sized	CASSPGTSGRTDTQYF	TGTGCCAGCAGCCCGGGGACTAGCGGGCGGACAGATACGCAGTATTTT
NA	TRBV11-3	TRBJ1-3	medium-sized	CASSPAMGTAGNTIYF	TGTGCCAGCAGTCCCGCAATGGGGACGGCTGGAAACACCATATATTTT
NA	TRBV9	TRBJ2-2	medium-sized	CASSPQLIDTGELFF	TGTGCCAGCAGCCCCCAGTTGATCGACACCGGGGAGCTGTTTTTT
TRBD2	TRBV6-1	TRBJ2-5	NA	CASSEGQLAGGRGETQYF	TGTGCCAGCAGTGAAGGTCAACTAGCGGGAGGCCGGGGTGAGACCCAGTACTTC
TRBD1	TRBV19	TRBJ2-3	NA	CASSLQGAHTHTDTQYF	TGTGCCAGTAGTCTCCAGGGGGCACACACACACACAGATACGCAGTATTTT
TRBD2	TRBV23-1	TRBJ2-7	few	CASSFGGRAEQYF	TGCGCCAGCAGCTTCGGCGGGAGGGCCGAGCAGTACTTC
NA	TRBV18	TRBJ1-4	few	CASSPPARVGEKLFF	TGTGCCAGCTCACCACCGGCCAGGGTGGGTGAAAAACTGTTTTTT
NA	TRBV19	TRBJ1-4	NA	CASSMAGGSEKLFF	TGTGCCAGTAGTATGGCTGGGGGGAGCGAAAAACTGTTTTTT
NA	TRBV28	TRBJ1-1	few	CASSTRGDRTEAFF	TGTGCCAGCAGCACCCGGGGAGATCGCACTGAAGCTTTCTTT
NA	TRBV9	TRBJ1-1	few	CASSVEGDHTEAFF	TGTGCCAGCAGCGTAGAAGGGGACCACACTGAAGCTTTCTTT
NA	TRBV6-8	TRBJ2-1	NA	CASEDGSAYNEQFF	TGTGCCAGCGAGGACGGGAGTGCCTACAATGAGCAGTTCTTC
NA	TRBV11-3	TRBJ1-5	medium-sized	CASKSRDSQQPQHF	TGTGCCAGCAAATCCAGAGACAGCCAGCAGCCCCAGCATTTT
NA	TRBV6-8	TRBJ1-3	medium-sized	CASSSTAFRGNTIYF	TGTGCCAGCAGTTCTACAGCATTCAGAGGAAACACCATATATTTT
NA	TRBV5-1	TRBJ1-2	NA	CASSWDGMRYGYTF	TGCGCCAGCAGCTGGGACGGGATGAGATATGGCTACACCTTC
TRBD1	TRBV11-3	TRBJ2-5	medium-sized	CASSFSTGTAVWETQYF	TGTGCCAGCAGCTTCTCGACCGGGACAGCCGTTTGGGAGACCCAGTACTTC
NA	TRBV6-8	TRBJ1-1	few	CASSQGRNTEAFF	TGTGCCAGCAGTCAGGGACGGAACACTGAAGCTTTCTTT
TRBD2	TRBV28	TRBJ2-3	few	CASSPPSGRDTQYF	TGTGCCAGCAGTCCCCCTAGCGGGAGAGATACGCAGTATTTT
NA	TRBV10-3	TRBJ2-3	NA	CAISESPDMDTQYF	TGTGCCATCAGTGAGTCCCCCGATATGGATACGCAGTATTTT
NA	TRBV12-2	TRBJ2-5	medium-sized	CATGKDIREETQYF	TGTGCCACCGGAAAGGACATTCGAGAAGAGACCCAGTACTTC
NA	TRBV19	TRBJ1-1	NA	CASSPVSGSPEAFF	TGTGCCAGTAGCCCAGTGTCCGGATCCCCTGAAGCTTTCTTT
TRBD2	TRBV6-8	TRBJ2-7	NA	CAISRDYAYEQYF	TGTGCCATCAGCCGGGACTACGCGTACGAGCAGTACTTC
NA	TRBV11-3	TRBJ1-5	medium-sized	CASRDTGFEQPQHF	TGTGCCAGCCGGGACACGGGATTTGAGCAGCCCCAGCATTTT
TRBD2	TRBV6-8	TRBJ2-3	few	CASSELAGGPDTQYF	TGTGCCAGCAGTGAGCTAGCGGGAGGGCCAGATACGCAGTATTTT
NA	TRBV11-3	TRBJ2-2	large	CASSPSDFANTGELFF	TGTGCCAGCAGCCCGTCAGATTTCGCGAACACCGGGGAGCTGTTTTTT
TRBD2	TRBV11-3	TRBJ2-7	few	CASSRTRGASNEQYF	TGTGCCAGCAGCCGAACGCGGGGGGCATCAAACGAGCAGTACTTC
TRBD2	TRBV9	TRBJ2-7	medium-sized	CASSVASSGRYEQYF	TGTGCCAGCAGCGTAGCATCTAGCGGGAGGTACGAGCAGTACTTC
NA	TRBV28	TRBJ1-4	few	CASSLLVRGIDEKLFF	TGTGCCAGCAGTTTACTCGTCCGGGGGATCGATGAAAAACTGTTTTTT
NA	TRBV11-3	TRBJ1-4	medium-sized	CASSFTTGGNEKLFF	TGTGCCAGCAGCTTTACGACAGGAGGCAATGAAAAACTGTTTTTT
NA	TRBV1	TRBJ2-1	medium-sized	CASSQSPEIIRYNEQFF	TGCGCCAGCAGCCAATCCCCGGAGATTATCCGGTACAATGAGCAGTTCTTC
TRBD2	TRBV29-1	TRBJ2-3	NA	CSVVGASGREADTQYF	TGCAGCGTTGTTGGGGCTAGCGGGAGGGAGGCAGATACGCAGTATTTT
TRBD2	TRBV28	TRBJ2-7	NA	CASSFNGGRYAEQYF	TGTGCCAGCAGTTTTAACGGCGGGAGGTATGCCGAGCAGTACTTC
NA	TRBV6-8	TRBJ1-2	NA	CAIKDVILYGYTF	TGTGCCATCAAAGACGTGATACTCTATGGCTACACCTTC
TRBD1	TRBV11-3	TRBJ1-4	medium-sized	CASSLGQGATNEKLFF	TGTGCCAGCAGCTTAGGGCAGGGGGCAACTAATGAAAAACTGTTTTTT
NA	TRBV18	TRBJ1-1	NA	CASSPTLRVNTEAFF	TGTGCCAGCTCACCAACGTTAAGGGTAAACACTGAAGCTTTCTTT